These T cell receptor beta chains were read from a single sample in a study of blood T cell repertoires in COVID-19. Only in-frame clones appear in the TCRdb table, and some are missing; sequencing was by immunoSEQ multiplex PCR. This table has roughly 300,000 clones, roughly 90% appearing once. The sample taken for sequencing was PBMCs or T cells enriched from blood (not recorded which). Receptors originate from a woman in her 30s who had recovered from COVID-19. Both conserved end residues are part of each CDR3. D genes are given only for firm matches. Only part of the rows carry a size: once, few, many, or a class if the clone is expanded.

v_call	d_call	clone_size	j_call	cdr3_aa	cdr3_nt
TRBV2	TRBD1	NA	TRBJ1-5	CASRGTGTQPQHF	TGTGCCAGCAGGGGGACAGGAACTCAGCCCCAGCATTTT
TRBV2	TRBD1	NA	TRBJ1-6	CASSLTGGNSPLHF	TGTGCCAGCAGCCTCACAGGGGGAAATTCACCCCTCCACTTT
TRBV10-1	TRBD2	NA	TRBJ2-1	CASSERGLAGPNYNEQFF	TGCGCCAGCAGTGAGAGGGGACTAGCGGGGCCAAACTACAATGAGCAGTTCTTC
TRBV7-8	NA	once	TRBJ2-7	CASSGDKAGAFSYEQYF	TGTGCCAGCAGCGGGGACAAGGCGGGCGCCTTTTCCTACGAGCAGTACTTC
TRBV12-5	NA	NA	TRBJ2-1	CASGPEGPTYNEQFF	TGTGCTAGTGGTCCCGAGGGCCCCACCTACAATGAGCAGTTCTTC
TRBV7-6	NA	NA	TRBJ1-1	CASSLTSAGTEAFF	TGTGCCAGCAGCTTAACGTCGGCGGGGACTGAAGCTTTCTTT
TRBV30	NA	NA	TRBJ1-3	CAWSVRGHSPGNTIYF	TGTGCCTGGAGTGTACGGGGACATTCCCCTGGAAACACCATATATTTT
TRBV9	NA	NA	TRBJ2-1	CASSWDMGNEQFF	TGTGCCAGCAGCTGGGACATGGGCAATGAGCAGTTCTTC
TRBV19	NA	once	TRBJ1-1	CASSKAAAGALNTEAFF	TGTGCCAGTAGTAAGGCAGCGGCAGGGGCATTGAACACTGAAGCTTTCTTT
TRBV6-5	NA	NA	TRBJ2-2	CASSYLAGFNGELFF	TGTGCCAGCAGTTACCTGGCAGGGTTCAACGGGGAGCTGTTTTTT
TRBV29-1	NA	NA	TRBJ1-5	CSVGEGRDQPQHF	TGCAGCGTTGGGGAGGGGCGCGATCAGCCCCAGCATTTT
TRBV7-2	TRBD1	NA	TRBJ1-1	CASSTGAREAFF	TGTGCCAGCAGCACAGGGGCCCGTGAAGCTTTCTTT
TRBV9	NA	few	TRBJ1-4	CASSVATGKGEKLFF	TGTGCCAGCAGCGTAGCAACAGGGAAGGGTGAAAAACTGTTTTTT
TRBV28	TRBD1	NA	TRBJ1-5	CASSDDRGGSNQPQHF	TGTGCCAGCAGCGACGACAGGGGGGGGAGCAATCAGCCCCAGCATTTT
TRBV19	TRBD2	NA	TRBJ2-1	CASSIGAGAKSSYNEQFF	TGTGCCAGTAGTATAGGAGCGGGGGCTAAAAGCTCCTACAATGAGCAGTTCTTC
TRBV27	NA	NA	TRBJ2-1	CASSPPPGRGDYNEQFF	TGTGCCAGCAGTCCGCCCCCTGGCAGGGGTGATTACAATGAGCAGTTCTTC
TRBV7-2	NA	NA	TRBJ2-7	CASSLGGVGTYEQYF	TGTGCCAGCAGCTTAGGCGGGGTCGGAACATACGAGCAGTACTTC
TRBV6-1	NA	NA	TRBJ1-1	CASSELFGNLNTEAFF	TGTGCCAGCAGTGAATTATTCGGGAATTTGAACACTGAAGCTTTCTTT
TRBV7-9	NA	NA	TRBJ2-2	CASSGTPITGELFF	TGTGCCAGCAGCGGGACACCTATCACCGGGGAGCTGTTTTTT
TRBV7-6	TRBD2	NA	TRBJ2-1	CASSPRNGLAGAYNEQFF	TGTGCCAGCAGCCCCCGGAACGGACTAGCGGGGGCCTACAATGAGCAGTTCTTC
TRBV27	TRBD1	NA	TRBJ1-2	CASSQSGGWYGYTF	TGTGCCAGCAGTCAGTCAGGGGGGTGGTATGGCTACACCTTC
TRBV25-1	NA	NA	TRBJ2-7	CASSEAERREQYF	TGTGCCAGCAGTGAGGCGGAGAGACGCGAGCAGTACTTC
TRBV28	NA	NA	TRBJ1-2	CASSWTVSVYGYTF	TGTGCCAGCAGTTGGACAGTAAGCGTCTATGGCTACACCTTC
TRBV5-1	TRBD1	NA	TRBJ2-5	CASIPGQGRQETQYF	TGCGCCAGCATTCCCGGACAGGGGCGGCAAGAGACCCAGTACTTC
TRBV7-9	TRBD1	NA	TRBJ1-1	CASSEGTAGAFF	TGTGCCAGCAGCGAGGGGACAGCCGGGGCTTTCTTT
TRBV3-1/TRBV3-2	TRBD1	once	TRBJ2-1	CASSSGTGGREQFF	TGTGCCAGCAGCTCCGGGACAGGGGGCAGGGAGCAGTTCTTC
TRBV10-3	TRBD1	NA	TRBJ1-1	CAIQGAMNTEAFF	TGTGCCATCCAGGGGGCTATGAACACTGAAGCTTTCTTT
TRBV5-4	NA	once	TRBJ1-6	CASSTGPRTADYSPLHF	TGTGCCAGCAGCACAGGCCCACGGACAGCAGACTATTCACCCCTCCACTTT
TRBV3-1/TRBV3-2	NA	NA	TRBJ1-2	CASSARPGGNYGYTF	TGTGCCAGCAGCGCCCGCCCGGGGGGGAACTATGGCTACACCTTC
TRBV27	NA	NA	TRBJ1-5	CASSSGTGRNQPQHF	TGTGCCAGCAGTTCAGGTACAGGGCGCAATCAGCCCCAGCATTTT
TRBV27	TRBD1	once	TRBJ1-1	CASSSDRVGTEAFF	TGTGCCAGCAGTTCCGACAGGGTGGGCACTGAAGCTTTCTTT
TRBV5-1	NA	NA	TRBJ2-4	CASSYRPGSGKNIQYF	TGCGCCAGCAGCTACAGACCGGGAAGCGGCAAAAACATTCAGTACTTC
TRBV6-5	NA	NA	TRBJ2-7	CASTPKWGGGDEQYF	TGTGCCAGCACCCCCAAGTGGGGCGGGGGCGACGAGCAGTACTTC
TRBV30	NA	NA	TRBJ1-2	CAWSVLLRRTF	TGTGCCTGGAGTGTACTTCTTCGCCGAACCTTC
TRBV29-1	NA	once	TRBJ1-2	CSVEDNSYGYTF	TGCAGCGTTGAAGATAACAGCTATGGCTACACCTTC
TRBV5-1	TRBD1	NA	TRBJ2-7	CASRLDTGTGRYEQYF	TGCGCCAGCAGGCTCGATACGGGGACAGGGCGTTACGAGCAGTACTTC
TRBV6-5	TRBD1	NA	TRBJ1-1	CASSQQGWGTEAFF	TGTGCCAGCAGCCAACAGGGGTGGGGGACTGAAGCTTTCTTT
TRBV19	TRBD1	NA	TRBJ2-1	CASIPGQGASYNEQFF	TGTGCCAGTATTCCGGGACAGGGGGCTTCCTACAATGAGCAGTTCTTC
TRBV15	TRBD1	NA	TRBJ1-1	CATSTIGQGRTEAFF	TGTGCCACCAGCACGATAGGACAGGGCAGGACTGAAGCTTTCTTT
TRBV5-1	NA	NA	TRBJ1-6	CASSLGAGNSPLHF	TGCGCCAGCAGCTTGGGCGCAGGGAATTCACCCCTCCACTTT
TRBV28	NA	NA	TRBJ1-4	CASSPAGRGDEKLFF	TGTGCCAGCAGTCCCGCGGGACGCGGAGATGAAAAACTGTTTTTT
TRBV14	TRBD1	NA	TRBJ1-2	CASSSRQGGYTF	TGTGCCAGCAGCTCGCGACAGGGCGGCTACACCTTC
TRBV6-5	TRBD1	NA	TRBJ1-1	CASSQRTGKGTEAFF	TGTGCCAGCAGTCAAAGGACAGGGAAGGGAACTGAAGCTTTCTTT
TRBV19	TRBD1	few	TRBJ1-4	CASSPQDRGFEKLFF	TGTGCCAGTAGCCCCCAGGACAGGGGGTTTGAAAAACTGTTTTTT
TRBV30	TRBD1	NA	TRBJ1-5	CAWSRGQGGGQPQHF	TGTGCCTGGAGTAGAGGACAGGGCGGGGGTCAGCCCCAGCATTTT
TRBV29-1	NA	NA	TRBJ2-3	CSVEFGTTGDTQYF	TGCAGCGTTGAATTTGGGACAACGGGCGATACGCAGTATTTT
TRBV7-2	NA	NA	TRBJ2-1	CASSPLGGANEQFF	TGTGCCAGCAGCCCTCTGGGGGGGGCTAATGAGCAGTTCTTC
TRBV7-9	NA	NA	TRBJ2-6	CASSSGPNKQGSGANVLTF	TGTGCCAGCAGCTCCGGACCGAATAAACAGGGATCTGGGGCCAACGTCCTGACTTTC
TRBV19	NA	NA	TRBJ2-7	CASRGTYEQYF	TGTGCCTCTAGGGGGACCTACGAGCAGTACTTC
TRBV19	NA	NA	TRBJ2-4	CASRAGRGRAKNIQYF	TGTGCCAGTAGGGCAGGCAGGGGCAGAGCCAAAAACATTCAGTACTTC
TRBV7-2	NA	NA	TRBJ1-4	CASSLALDQGKLFF	TGTGCCAGCAGCTTAGCACTCGACCAGGGAAAACTGTTTTTT
TRBV19	NA	once	TRBJ1-1	CASSIRNTEAFF	TGTGCCAGTAGTATACGGAACACTGAAGCTTTCTTT
TRBV7-8	NA	NA	TRBJ1-5	CASSFLGGENQPQHF	TGTGCCAGCAGCTTCCTCGGCGGGGAAAATCAGCCCCAGCATTTT